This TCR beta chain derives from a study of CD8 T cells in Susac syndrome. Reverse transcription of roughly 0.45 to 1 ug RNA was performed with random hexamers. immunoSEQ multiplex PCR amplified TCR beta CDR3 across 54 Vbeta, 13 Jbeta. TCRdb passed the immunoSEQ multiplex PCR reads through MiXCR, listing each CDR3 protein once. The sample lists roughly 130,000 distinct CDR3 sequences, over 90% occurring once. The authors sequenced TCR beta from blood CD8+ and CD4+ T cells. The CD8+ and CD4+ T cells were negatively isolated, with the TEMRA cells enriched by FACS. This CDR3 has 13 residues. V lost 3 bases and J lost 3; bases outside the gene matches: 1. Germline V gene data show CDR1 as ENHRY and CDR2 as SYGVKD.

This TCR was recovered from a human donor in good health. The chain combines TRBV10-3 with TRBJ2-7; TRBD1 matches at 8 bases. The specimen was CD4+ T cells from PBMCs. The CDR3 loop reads CAISDRGLYEQYF. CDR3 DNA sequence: TGTGCCATCAGTGACAGGGGGCTCTACGAGCAGTACTTC.